These 2 T cell receptor beta chains came from one sample sequenced in a study of T-cell reconstitution after alpha-beta-depleted transplantation in children. Library preparation (for TCRbeta) was performed with unique molecular identifiers. Using its own MiXCR run on the PCR reads, TCRdb lists one record per CDR3 protein. The data contain roughly 500,000 distinct CDR3 sequences, around an eighth of them singletons. The input for sequencing was PBMCs from the stem cell graft donor, taken from the stem cell graft. Receptors originate from a human donor who donated a stem cell graft to a child with combined immunodeficiency.

There are a few counts of this clonotype. The chain uses TRBV5-1 and TRBJ2-3; TRBD2 matches at 10 bases. Trimming took 4 bases from V and 10 from J; bases not matched to a gene: 12. The CDR3 extends over 15 amino acids. CDR1 is SGHRS and CDR2 is YFSETQ in the germline V gene. The CDR3, as DNA: TGCGCCAGCAGCGGGGACTTAGCGGGAGGAGTCGCGCAGTATTTT. This codes for CASSGDLAGGVAQYF.

V gene TRBV20-1 combines with J gene TRBJ2-1; 10 bases fit TRBD2. The germline CDR1 and CDR2 sequences are DFQATT and SNEGSKA (reference sequence). V was clipped by 2 bases and J by 5 bases; unmatched bases: 9. CDR3 length: 16 amino acids. The CDR3 DNA sequence: TGCAGTGCTAGATACCCTAGCGGGGGTCGTAACAATGAGCAGTTCTTC. Protein product: CSARYPSGGRNNEQFF.